The 21 T cell receptor beta chains in this list originate from one sample, sequenced in a study of blood T cell repertoires in COVID-19. Produced via immunoSEQ multiplex PCR; TCRdb's table is partial and in-frame only. The sample lists approximately 350,000 clones, about 83% occurring once. Sequenced sample: peripheral blood. The receptors stem from a man aged 25-45 years with active or convalescent COVID-19.

The V call is TRBV7-2, the J call TRBJ2-5; TRBD2 is a possible D gene (5 bases). This CDR3 has 13 amino acids. Germline CDR1 is SGHTA and CDR2 is FQGNSA. Trimming removed 5 bases at V and 7 bases at J, with 14 bases between. CDR3 protein: CASSETIRGTQYF. The CDR3 nucleotides are TGTGCCAGCAGCGAGACTATTCGGGGGACCCAGTACTTC. The full variable domain, rest sourced from reference TRBV7-2 and TRBJ2-5, is GAGVSQSPSNKVTEKGKDVELRCDPISGHTALYWYRQSLGQGLEFLIYFQGNSAPDKSGLPSDRFSAERTGGSVSTLTIQRTQQEDSAVYLCASSETIRGTQYFGPGTRLLVL.

The chain carries TRBV27 and TRBJ2-1; D is possibly TRBD2 (6 bases). The CDR3 covers 14 residues. The germline V gene has CDR1 MNHEY and CDR2 SMNVEV (reference sequence). Trimming stripped 8 bases from V and 0 bases from J, with 11 bases between. This chain's CDR3 is CASGTGSSYNEQFF. CDR3 in DNA: TGTGCCAGCGGGACTGGAAGCTCCTACAATGAGCAGTTCTTC.

Only a few counts were recorded for this clone. The chain carries TRBV6-5 and TRBJ2-2; D is ambiguous. Trimming took 2 bases from V and 4 from J, leaving 8 bases between them. There are 14 residues in the CDR3. CDR1 and CDR2 (germline): MNHEY, SVGAGI. The CDR3 sequence is CASSYEPSTGELFF. Here the CDR3 DNA reads TGTGCCAGCAGTTACGAGCCAAGCACCGGGGAGCTGTTTTTT.

The rearrangement links TRBV15 to TRBJ2-1; tentative D call: TRBD2 (5 bases). V was trimmed by 0 bases and J by 0 bases, leaving 12 bases between them. Germline-derived CDR1 and CDR2 are LNHNV and YYDKDF (reference sequence). This CDR3 has 17 residues. CDR3 region: CATSRDKRISSYNEQFF. The CDR3 bases are TGTGCCACCAGCAGAGATAAGCGGATCAGCTCCTACAATGAGCAGTTCTTC. Filled out from reference TRBV15 and TRBJ2-1, the complete variable domain reads DAMVIQNPRYQVTQFGKPVTLSCSQTLNHNVMYWYQQKSSQAPKLLFHYYDKDFNNEADTPDNFQSRRPNTSFCFLDIRSPGLGDTAMYLCATSRDKRISSYNEQFFGPGTRLTVL.

This chain uses TRBV3-1 (or the pseudogene TRBV3-2) with TRBJ2-7; 10 positions match TRBD1. V shed 1 base and J 3 bases; nucleotides not matched to a gene: 0. Germline V gene data show CDR1 as LGHDT and CDR2 as YNNKEL (reference sequence). CDR3 length: 14 amino acids. CDR3 DNA: TGTGCCAGCAGCCAAGGGACAGGGGGCTACGAGCAGTACTTC. It is translated as CASSQGTGGYEQYF.

The rearrangement uses TRBV5-1 and TRBJ1-6; 9 bases are shared with TRBD1. The CDR3 has 23 amino acids. Per germline, CDR1 SGHRS and CDR2 YFSETQ. With 4 bases clipped from V and 0 bases from J, the junction kept 23 bases outside the gene matches. The CDR3 region is CASSLNGDRANHPQSSYNSPLHF. The CDR3 DNA reads TGCGCCAGCAGCCTGAATGGGGACAGGGCCAACCATCCCCAGAGCTCCTATAATTCACCCCTCCACTTT. Using reference TRBV5-1 and TRBJ1-6 for the parts outside the CDR3, the full variable domain is KAGVTQTPRYLIKTRGQQVTLSCSPISGHRSVSWYQQTPGQGLQFLFEYFSETQRNKGNFPGRFSGRQFSNSRSEMNVSTLELGDSALYLCASSLNGDRANHPQSSYNSPLHFGNGTRLTVT.

The genes are TRBV4-1 and TRBJ1-4; tentatively, D is TRBD1 (5 bases). From germline, CDR1 is MGHRA and CDR2 YSYEKL. This CDR3 is 15 amino acids long. Trimming stripped 5 bases from V and 1 base from J, with 11 bases between. The CDR3 sequence is CASSGVGGTNEKLFF. For the CDR3, the DNA is TGCGCCAGCAGCGGGGTGGGGGGAACTAATGAAAAACTGTTTTTT.

The chain recombines TRBV4-2 with TRBJ2-7; 11 bases map to TRBD1. Germline assignment: CDR1 LGHNA and CDR2 YNFKEQ. The ends lost 2 bases at V and 2 bases at J; junction bases unmatched: 2. The CDR3 contains 15 residues. This CDR3 reads CASSQWDRGAYEQYF. Written as DNA, the CDR3 is TGTGCCAGCAGCCAATGGGACAGGGGGGCCTACGAGCAGTACTTC.

The V and J genes are TRBV6-5 and TRBJ2-7, with D possibly being TRBD1 (5 bases). V was clipped by 0 bases and J by 6 bases, with 9 bases between them. The CDR3 is 13 residues long. Looked up from germline, CDR1 is MNHEY and CDR2 is SVGAGI. CDR3 region: CASSYSTVSEQYF. The DNA of the CDR3 is TGTGCCAGCAGTTACTCGACAGTGAGCGAGCAGTACTTC.

This chain uses TRBV7-6 with TRBJ2-4, with 14 bases lining up with TRBD2. After removal of 0 bases from V and 1 base from J, the junction contained 5 bases not matched to a gene. The CDR3 length is 19 residues. Germline V gene sequence: CDR1 SGHVS, CDR2 FNYEAQ. CDR3 sequence reads: CASSLAGLAGGEAKNIQYF. The CDR3 DNA reads TGTGCCAGCAGCTTAGCTGGACTAGCGGGAGGTGAGGCCAAAAACATTCAGTACTTC.

The chain is built from TRBV30 and TRBJ2-2; TRBD2 matches at 7 bases. CDR3 length: 15 amino acids. CDR1 is GTSNPN and CDR2 is SVGIG in the germline V gene (reference sequence). Germline trimming cut 5 bases from V and 6 bases from J; bases unmatched to any gene: 12. The CDR3 DNA follows: TGTGCCTGGGGGCTGGGACTAAAATTCTCCGGGGAGCTGTTTTTT. Translated: CAWGLGLKFSGELFF.

The V call is TRBV11-3, the J call TRBJ2-5; 7 bases are a match to TRBD1. The CDR3 has 15 residues. The ends lost 5 bases at V and 2 bases at J; junction bases unmatched: 8. The germline V gene has CDR1 SGHNT and CDR2 YENEEA. The CDR3 bases are TGTGCCAGCAGCCCCCCGGGACAGAGACAAGAGACCCAGTACTTC. It translates to CASSPPGQRQETQYF.

As concerns this clone: Its ends do not fully match the called genes, so a read error is possible. The chain joins TRBV7-3 to TRBJ2-3, with TRBD1 matching 8 bases. Germline assignment: CDR1 SGHTA and CDR2 FQGTGA. This CDR3 contains 16 residues. The CDR3 protein is CASSLTAGGGWDTQYF. The CDR3 DNA sequence: TGTGCCAGCAGTTTAACCGCAGGGGGCGGGTGGGATACGCAGTATTTT.

This clone has only one observation. The rearrangement joins TRBV11-3 to TRBJ2-1, with TRBD2 matching over 8 bases. CDR3 length equals 14 residues. Germline V gene sequence: CDR1 SGHNT, CDR2 YENEEA. Trimming removed 3 bases from V and 2 bases from J; junction bases left unmatched: 0. CDR3 residues: CASSFSGAYNEQFF. CDR3 DNA sequence: TGTGCCAGCAGCTTTAGCGGGGCCTACAATGAGCAGTTCTTC.

This chain joins TRBV7-2 and TRBJ1-3; 9 nucleotides match TRBD1. The CDR3 runs to 16 residues. Losses at the gene ends were 2 bases for V and 0 bases for J; bases not matched to a gene: 2. Germline assignment: CDR1 SGHTA and CDR2 FQGNSA. The CDR3 loop reads CASSLTGGNSGNTIYF. For the CDR3, the DNA is TGTGCCAGCAGCTTAACAGGGGGCAACTCTGGAAACACCATATATTTT.

The rearrangement joins TRBV7-9 to TRBJ1-1; perhaps TRBD1 as D (6 bases). Deletions cut 4 bases from V and 4 bases from J, with 16 bases between. The CDR3 is 15 amino acids. The germline gives CDR1 SEHNR, CDR2 FQNEAQ (reference sequence). CDR3 bases: TGTGCCAGCAGCTCCAGGGGAGGGTACGGCACTGAAGCTTTCTTT. Translation: CASSSRGGYGTEAFF. Filled out from reference TRBV7-9 and TRBJ1-1, the complete variable domain reads DTGVSQNPRHKITKRGQNVTFRCDPISEHNRLYWYRQTLGQGPEFLTYFQNEAQLEKSRLLSDRFSAERPKGSFSTLEIQRTEQGDSAMYLCASSSRGGYGTEAFFGQGTRLTVV.

The chain uses TRBV7-9 and TRBJ2-1; 9 bases fit TRBD2. The CDR3 is 16 residues long. With V trimmed by 5 bases and J by 9 bases, 14 bases remained unmatched. Germline V gene data show CDR1 as SEHNR and CDR2 as FQNEAQ (reference sequence). The CDR3 DNA follows: TGTGCCAGCAGCCCGCCCGGGACTAGCCCTCCGAGTGAGCAGTTCTTC. Its protein product is CASSPPGTSPPSEQFF.

The genes are TRBV2 and TRBJ2-1; TRBD2 aligns across 8 bases. CDR1 is SNHLY, CDR2 FYNNEI, per germline. Germline trimming cut 9 bases from V and 6 bases from J; bases unmatched to any gene: 13. The CDR3 covers 15 residues. CDR3 nucleotides: TGTGCCAGTCGCAGGGCCAGCGGGAGTATCAATGAGCAGTTCTTC. This gives the protein CASRRASGSINEQFF.

This chain joins TRBV10-3 and TRBJ2-3, with D possibly matching TRBD2 (6 bases). Per the germline V gene, CDR1 is ENHRY and CDR2 is SYGVKD. V was cut by 0 bases and J by 5 bases, with 9 bases left in between. This CDR3 region has 14 residues. CDR3 in amino acids: CAISESGGIDTQYF. The CDR3, as DNA: TGTGCCATCAGTGAGTCAGGAGGGATAGATACGCAGTATTTT.

The rearrangement joins TRBV6-5 to TRBJ1-2; D remains ambiguous. The V gene's germline CDR1 is MNHEY and CDR2 SVGAGI. V shed 2 bases and J shed 7 bases, with 5 bases lying between them. The CDR3 contains 11 residues. The CDR3 here is CASSYEGGYTF. The CDR3 DNA sequence: TGTGCCAGCAGTTACGAGGGTGGCTACACCTTC.

The gene calls are TRBV5-4 and TRBJ2-7; 7 nucleotides align to TRBD2. The V segment lost 2 bases and the J segment 0 bases; nucleotides outside the gene matches: 2. Germline-derived CDR1 and CDR2 are SGHNT and YYREEE (reference sequence). The CDR3 sequence is 14 residues long. Here the CDR3 reads CASSFGGSSYEQYF. The CDR3 region has the DNA TGTGCCAGCAGCTTCGGGGGGTCCTCCTACGAGCAGTACTTC.